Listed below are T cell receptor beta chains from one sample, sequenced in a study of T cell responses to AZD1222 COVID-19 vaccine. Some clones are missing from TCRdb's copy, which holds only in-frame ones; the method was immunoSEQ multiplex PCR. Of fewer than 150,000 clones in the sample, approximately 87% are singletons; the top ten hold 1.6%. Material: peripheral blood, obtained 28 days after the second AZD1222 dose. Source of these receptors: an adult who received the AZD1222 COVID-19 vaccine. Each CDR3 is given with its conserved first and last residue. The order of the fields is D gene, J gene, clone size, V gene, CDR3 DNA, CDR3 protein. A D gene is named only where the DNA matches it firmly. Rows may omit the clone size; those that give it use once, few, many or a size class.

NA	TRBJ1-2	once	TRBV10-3	TGTGCCATCAGTGTGAAAGGCGGCGGCTACACCTTC	CAISVKGGGYTF
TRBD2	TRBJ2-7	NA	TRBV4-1	TGCGCCAGCAGCCAAGATCCAACGGGAGGGCCGGGTGAGCAGTACTTC	CASSQDPTGGPGEQYF
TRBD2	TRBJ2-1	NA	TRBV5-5	TGTGCCAGCAGCTTAGCGGGAGAGGGTTACAATGAGCAGTTCTTC	CASSLAGEGYNEQFF
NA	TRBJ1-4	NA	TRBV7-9	TGTGCCAGCAGCCTCGGAACAGGGGAAAAACTGTTTTTT	CASSLGTGEKLFF
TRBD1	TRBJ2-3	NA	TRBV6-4	TGTGCCAGCAGTGAAGGTGGGACAGGAAGGACAGATACGCAGTATTTT	CASSEGGTGRTDTQYF
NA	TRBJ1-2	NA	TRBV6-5	TGTGCCAGCAGTCGGGACACTAACTATGGCTACACCTTC	CASSRDTNYGYTF
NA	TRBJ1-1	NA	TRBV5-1	TGCGCCAGCAGCTTCGGGGTGGAGGGCACTGAAGCTTTCTTT	CASSFGVEGTEAFF
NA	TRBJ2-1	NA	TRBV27	TGTGCCAGCAGTTTAATGGTAGCCTCAGCCTACAATGAGCAGTTCTTC	CASSLMVASAYNEQFF
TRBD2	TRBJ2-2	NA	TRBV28	TGTGCCAGCAGCCGTAGCGGGCCCGCGAACACCGGGGAGCTGTTTTTT	CASSRSGPANTGELFF
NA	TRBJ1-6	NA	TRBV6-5	TGTGCCAGCAGTTACTGGGGACTTGGGAATTCACCCCTCCACTTT	CASSYWGLGNSPLHF
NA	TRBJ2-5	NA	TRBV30	TGTGCCTGGAGTCGGGGGGCGTTAGAGACCCAGTACTTC	CAWSRGALETQYF
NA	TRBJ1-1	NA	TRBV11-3	TGTGCCAGCGCCACAGCGGAGAACACTGAAGCTTTCTTT	CASATAENTEAFF
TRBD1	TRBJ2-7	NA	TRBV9	TGTGCCAGCAGCGCGTCGGGACAGAGCTCCTACGAGCAGTACTTC	CASSASGQSSYEQYF
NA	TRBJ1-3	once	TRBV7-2	TGTGCCAGCAGCTTAGTAGGGTATTCTGGAAACACCATATATTTT	CASSLVGYSGNTIYF
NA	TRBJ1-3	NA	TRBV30	TGTGCCCTCGCCGGGGGGTTGTCTGGAAACACCATATATTTT	CALAGGLSGNTIYF